A selection of T cell receptor beta chains follows, all from one sample in a study of vaccination and CD4 T cells after COVID-19. Using its own MiXCR run on the PCR reads, TCRdb lists one record per CDR3 protein. This sample has about 6,100 distinct CDR3 sequences, with roughly 52% found just once. The antigens of these receptors remain unknown. The sample comprised CD4+ T cells from blood, cultured in vitro. The origin of the receptors is a human donor in good health. CDR3s include the opening cysteine and the closing phenylalanine or tryptophan. D genes are given only for firm matches. For some rows the clone size is stated as once, few or many, or as a class when expanded; others skip it.

abundance	v_gene	j_gene	d_gene	CDR3aa	CDR3nt
NA	TRBV7-9	TRBJ2-6	NA	CASSLASDHYGANVLTF	TGTGCCAGCAGCTTAGCCTCTGACCATTACGGGGCCAACGTCCTGACTTTC
NA	TRBV6-1	TRBJ2-1	TRBD2	CASSPGLDLGGEQFF	TGTGCCAGCAGCCCCGGACTAGATCTTGGCGGTGAGCAGTTCTTC
once	TRBV28	TRBJ2-5	TRBD1	CASSSRTGRLGTQYF	TGTGCCAGCAGTTCTAGGACAGGCCGCTTAGGGACCCAGTACTTC
NA	TRBV27	TRBJ1-1	NA	CASSLNNNRVGAFF	TGTGCCAGCAGTTTAAATAATAACAGGGTTGGAGCTTTCTTT
NA	TRBV7-2	TRBJ1-5	TRBD1	CASSYKTGDQPQHF	TGTGCCAGCAGCTACAAAACAGGGGATCAGCCCCAGCATTTT
few	TRBV2	TRBJ2-5	NA	CASTGETQYF	TGTGCCAGCACGGGAGAGACCCAGTACTTC
NA	TRBV18	TRBJ2-7	NA	CASSPPVWEDREQYF	TGTGCCAGCTCACCACCGGTTTGGGAGGACAGAGAGCAGTACTTC
NA	TRBV7-2	TRBJ2-7	NA	CASSSGPGQGEQYF	TGTGCCAGCAGCTCGGGACCGGGGCAGGGCGAGCAGTACTTC
NA	TRBV6-1	TRBJ2-7	NA	CASSGGRGAYEQYF	TGTGCCAGCAGTGGCGGGCGGGGAGCCTACGAGCAGTACTTC
few	TRBV20-1	TRBJ1-6	NA	CSAGSPNSPLHF	TGCAGTGCAGGCTCCCCTAATTCACCCCTCCACTTT
NA	TRBV7-9	TRBJ2-3	TRBD2	CASSLPSGVSTDTQYF	TGTGCCAGCAGCTTGCCCAGCGGGGTTAGCACAGATACGCAGTATTTT
few	TRBV20-1	TRBJ2-3	TRBD2	CSARDSASGHGTDTQYF	TGCAGTGCTAGAGATTCAGCTAGCGGGCATGGCACAGATACGCAGTATTTT
few	TRBV11-2	TRBJ2-5	NA	CASSLGWGQETQYF	TGTGCCAGCAGCTTAGGTTGGGGTCAAGAGACCCAGTACTTC
NA	TRBV6-1	TRBJ1-2	NA	CARSESVGYGYTF	TGTGCCCGCAGTGAATCGGTTGGCTATGGCTACACCTTC
NA	TRBV1	TRBJ2-7	NA	CTSSQTLSPSSYEQYF	TGCACCAGCAGCCAGACTCTTAGTCCTAGCTCCTACGAGCAGTACTTC
few	TRBV24-1	TRBJ1-5	TRBD1	CATAGTGGQPQHF	TGTGCCACCGCCGGGACAGGTGGACAGCCCCAGCATTTT
once	TRBV19	TRBJ1-5	NA	CASSYSGAGGSGNQPQHF	TGTGCCAGCAGTTACTCCGGGGCGGGGGGCTCCGGCAATCAGCCCCAGCATTTT
few	TRBV20-1	TRBJ2-7	TRBD2	CSAAGENGYEQYF	TGCAGTGCTGCGGGAGAGAATGGCTACGAGCAGTACTTC
NA	TRBV29-1	TRBJ2-2	NA	CSVVAGPRTGELFF	TGCAGCGTTGTGGCAGGGCCGAGAACCGGGGAGCTGTTTTTT
few	TRBV27	TRBJ1-2	NA	CASSLNRGSYGYTF	TGTGCCAGCAGTTTAAATAGGGGGAGCTATGGCTACACCTTC
few	TRBV27	TRBJ1-1	NA	CASSPTGRNTEAFF	TGTGCCAGCAGTCCCACGGGCAGGAACACTGAAGCTTTCTTT
NA	TRBV6-2/TRBV6-3	TRBJ2-1	NA	CASSGATTHYEQFF	TGTGCCAGTTCGGGGGCTACCACACATTATGAGCAGTTCTTC
NA	TRBV20-1	TRBJ2-1	NA	CSARDQGLREQFF	TGCAGTGCTAGAGATCAGGGCCTCAGGGAGCAGTTCTTC
NA	TRBV6-1	TRBJ2-1	NA	CASRGGNNEQFF	TGTGCCAGCAGAGGGGGGAACAATGAGCAGTTCTTC
few	TRBV7-2	TRBJ2-3	TRBD2	CASSLAGGNTQYF	TGTGCCAGCAGCTTAGCGGGAGGGAATACGCAGTATTTT
few	TRBV7-8	TRBJ2-5	TRBD1	CASSLSTQGARETQYF	TGTGCCAGCAGCTTATCGACACAGGGGGCGAGGGAGACCCAGTACTTC
medium-sized	TRBV19	TRBJ1-1	NA	CASSWGGPEAFF	TGTGCCAGTAGTTGGGGTGGCCCTGAAGCTTTCTTT
NA	TRBV7-2	TRBJ2-7	NA	CASSFSSLNEQYF	TGTGCCAGCAGCTTCTCATCTCTTAACGAGCAGTACTTC
NA	TRBV20-1	TRBJ2-2	NA	CSVVEPNTGELFF	TGCAGTGTAGTTGAGCCGAACACCGGGGAGCTGTTTTTT
NA	TRBV29-1	TRBJ2-3	NA	CSSAASGGGRDTQYF	TGCAGCAGCGCCGCTAGCGGAGGGGGTAGGGATACGCAGTATTTT
NA	TRBV2	TRBJ1-3	NA	CASSDGNTIYF	TGTGCCAGCAGTGACGGAAACACCATATATTTT
NA	TRBV20-1	TRBJ1-5	NA	CSARAGIGNQPQHF	TGCAGTGCTAGAGCAGGGATAGGCAATCAGCCCCAGCATTTT
NA	TRBV7-8	TRBJ2-7	NA	CASSLAGAEQYF	TGTGCCAGCAGCTTAGCAGGGGCCGAGCAGTACTTC
NA	TRBV19	TRBJ1-6	NA	CASSTQGGQPLHF	TGTGCCAGTAGTACCCAAGGGGGTCAACCCCTCCACTTT
few	TRBV11-2	TRBJ1-2	TRBD1	CASSEKSGQGATNYGYTF	TGTGCCAGCAGCGAAAAGTCGGGACAGGGGGCGACTAACTATGGCTACACCTTC
NA	TRBV9	TRBJ1-2	TRBD1	CASSPETGPGGYTF	TGTGCCAGCAGCCCAGAGACAGGGCCAGGTGGCTACACCTTC
few	TRBV6-1	TRBJ1-1	NA	CASSASGVAEAFF	TGTGCCAGCAGTGCATCAGGGGTAGCTGAAGCTTTCTTT